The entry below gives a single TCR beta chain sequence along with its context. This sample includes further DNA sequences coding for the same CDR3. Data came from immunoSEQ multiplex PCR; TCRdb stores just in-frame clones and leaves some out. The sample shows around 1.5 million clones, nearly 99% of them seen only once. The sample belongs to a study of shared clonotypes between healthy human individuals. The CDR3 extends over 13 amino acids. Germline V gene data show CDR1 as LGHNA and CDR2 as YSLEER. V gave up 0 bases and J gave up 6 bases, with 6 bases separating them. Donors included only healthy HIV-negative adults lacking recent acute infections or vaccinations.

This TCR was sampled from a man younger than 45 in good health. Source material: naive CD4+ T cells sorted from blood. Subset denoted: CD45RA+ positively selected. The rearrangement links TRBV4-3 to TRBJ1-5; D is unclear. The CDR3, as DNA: TGCGCCAGCAGCCAAGATCGCTTTCAGCCCCAGCATTTT. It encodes CASSQDRFQPQHF.